Described below is a single TCR beta chain sequence and its context. Its antigen is as yet unknown. Isolated RNA was reverse transcribed in full, so expressed TCRB transcripts were sequenced. The repertoire was sequenced with immunoSEQ multiplex PCR; TCRdb's copy has only in-frame clones and lacks some. The sample has 330,000 or so clones, around a fifth seen once. Germline CDR1 is MGHDK and CDR2 is SYGVNS. V was clipped by 3 bases and J by 2 bases, with 8 bases between them. This CDR3 region has 13 residues. The data belong to a study of beta chain features in type 1 diabetes. Study-level points and caveats: Insertions were fewer and deletions more numerous at VDJ junctions in type 1 diabetes patients. A closer apparent resemblance between naive, central memory and Treg TCRB repertoires was seen in patients than in healthy donors.

Cells sorted by CD45RO/CCR7/CD25/CD127/CD95/CD27 comprised CD4+ naive, central memory, regulatory and stem cell-like memory cells. J is TRBJ2-7 and V is TRBV25-1; D not resolved. This sequence was found in a woman between 18 and 30 years old in good health. The material sequenced was naive CD4+ T cells from blood. The DNA for the CDR3 is TGTGCCAGCAGTGATACACAAGCCTACGAGCAGTACTTC. This translates into CASSDTQAYEQYF.